The 5 T cell receptor beta chains presented below share a single source sample, sequenced in a study of cytomegalovirus exposure and HLA in healthy donors. The assay was immunoSEQ multiplex PCR, and TCRdb's table has in-frame clones only and misses some. The sample has about 150,000 clones, about 86% seen once. The material sequenced was PBMCs. The receptors stem from a human donor in good health.

The chain joins TRBV6-5 to TRBJ1-5; D unresolved. Germline values: CDR1 MNHEY, CDR2 SVGAGI. Trimming stripped 6 bases from V and 7 bases from J, with 16 bases between. The CDR3 length is 14 residues. The CDR3 here is CASSPEVGWQPQHF. The CDR3 DNA sequence: TGTGCCAGCAGCCCCGAGGTCGGTTGGCAGCCCCAGCATTTT.

This chain uses TRBV5-1 with TRBJ2-5; 9 nucleotides line up with TRBD2. Per germline, CDR1 SGHRS and CDR2 YFSETQ. Unmatched junction bases numbered 11, after V lost 4 bases and J lost 7 bases. This CDR3 is 15 amino acids long. The CDR3 protein is CASSRHISGGRTQYF. DNA of the CDR3: TGCGCCAGCAGCCGACATATTAGCGGGGGTCGGACCCAGTACTTC.

This chain links TRBV5-1 with TRBJ2-7, with TRBD1 identical over 8 bases. CDR3 length: 16 residues. With V trimmed by 4 bases and J by 3 bases, 12 bases remained unmatched. Looked up from germline, CDR1 is SGHRS and CDR2 is YFSETQ. The DNA of the CDR3 is TGCGCCAGCAGCCTCGGCTTTCCGGGACAGGACTACGAGCAGTACTTC. Translation gives CASSLGFPGQDYEQYF.

J is TRBJ2-7 and V is TRBV28; D remains ambiguous. The CDR3 covers 11 residues. Germline CDR1 MDHEN, CDR2 SYDVKM. V lost 5 bases to trimming and J lost 4 bases, with 6 bases between them. DNA of the CDR3: TGTGCCAGCAGTCCACTATACGAGCAGTACTTC. Translation gives CASSPLYEQYF.

V and J are TRBV7-8 and TRBJ2-5, with TRBD2 as a possible D gene (5 bases). Per germline, CDR1 SGHVS and CDR2 FQNEAQ. The CDR3 contains 12 residues. V lost 5 bases to trimming and J lost 4 bases, with 8 bases between them. The CDR3 DNA reads TGTGCCAGCAGCCTCGGGGTAGAGACCCAGTACTTC. Translated: CASSLGVETQYF. The full variable domain, completed using reference TRBV7-8 and TRBJ2-5, is GAGVSQSPRYKVAKRGQDVALRCDPISGHVSLFWYQQALGQGPEFLTYFQNEAQLDKSGLPSDRFFAERPEGSVSTLKIQRTQQEDSAVYLCASSLGVETQYFGPGTRLLVL.